This T cell receptor (beta chain) is drawn from a study of spatial heterogeneity in lung cancer. Study-level points and caveats: It was found that expanded intratumoral alpha and beta TCR counts tracked tumor mutation counts.

This clonotype has ten or more counts. Antigen: not known. The germline V gene encodes CDR1 MGHRA and CDR2 YSYEKL. CDR3 size: 16 residues. The germline V and J ends were trimmed by 3 bases and 0 bases, with 14 bases remaining between them. This sample's time point: sample taken at primary tumor resection. TCRdb used MiXCR to reprocess the 5' RACE reads, holding one entry per CDR3 protein. Among 8,000 to 10,000 distinct CDR3 sequences listed, approximately 14% were seen once. V is TRBV4-1 and J is TRBJ1-2, with D perhaps matching TRBD1 (5 bases). The receptor's source is a male donor with early-stage non-small cell lung cancer. The sample here was lung tumor tissue, taken at surgery. The chain's CDR3 is CASSHRTTSSNYGYTF. The CDR3 coding sequence is TGCGCCAGCAGCCACCGGACAACGTCTTCTAACTATGGCTACACCTTC.